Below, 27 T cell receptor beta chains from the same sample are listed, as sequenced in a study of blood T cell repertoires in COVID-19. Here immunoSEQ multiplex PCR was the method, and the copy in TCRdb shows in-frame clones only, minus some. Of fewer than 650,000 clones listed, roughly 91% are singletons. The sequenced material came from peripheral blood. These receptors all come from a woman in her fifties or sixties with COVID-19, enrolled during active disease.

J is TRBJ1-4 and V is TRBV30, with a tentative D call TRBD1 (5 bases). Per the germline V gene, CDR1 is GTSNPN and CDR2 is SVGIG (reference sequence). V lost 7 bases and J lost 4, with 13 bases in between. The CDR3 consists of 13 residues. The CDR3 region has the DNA TGTGCCTCCCCGGGGGGGAATAATGAAAAACTGTTTTTT. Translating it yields CASPGGNNEKLFF.

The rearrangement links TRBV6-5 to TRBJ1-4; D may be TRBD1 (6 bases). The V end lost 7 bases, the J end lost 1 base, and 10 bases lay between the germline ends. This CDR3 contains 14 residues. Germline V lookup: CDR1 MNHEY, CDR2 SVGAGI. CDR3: CASTDRITNEKLFF. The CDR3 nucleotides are TGTGCCAGCACCGACAGGATAACTAATGAAAAACTGTTTTTT.

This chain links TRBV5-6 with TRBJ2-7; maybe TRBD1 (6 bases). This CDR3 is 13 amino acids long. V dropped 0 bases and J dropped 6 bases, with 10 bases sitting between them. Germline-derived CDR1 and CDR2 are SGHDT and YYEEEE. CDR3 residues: CASSLGGQSEQYF. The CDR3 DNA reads TGTGCCAGCAGCTTGGGGGGGCAATCCGAGCAGTACTTC.

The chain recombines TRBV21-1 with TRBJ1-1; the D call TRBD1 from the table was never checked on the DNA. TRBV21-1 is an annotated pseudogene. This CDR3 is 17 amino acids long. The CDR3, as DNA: TGTGCCAGCAGCAATCCTCTTAGACAGGTCGAGGGCACTGAAGCTTTCTTT. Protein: CASSNPLRQVEGTEAFF.

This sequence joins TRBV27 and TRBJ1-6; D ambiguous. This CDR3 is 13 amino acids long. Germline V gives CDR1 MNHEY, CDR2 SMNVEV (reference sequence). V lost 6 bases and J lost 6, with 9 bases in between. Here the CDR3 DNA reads TGTGCCAGCAGCGAGGGTGGTAATTCACCCCTCCACTTT. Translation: CASSEGGNSPLHF.

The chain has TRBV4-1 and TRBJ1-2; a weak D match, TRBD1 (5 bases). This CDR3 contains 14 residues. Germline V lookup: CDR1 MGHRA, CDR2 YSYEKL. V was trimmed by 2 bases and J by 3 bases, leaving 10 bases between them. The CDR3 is CASSQMDTHYGYTF. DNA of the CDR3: TGCGCCAGCAGCCAAATGGACACCCACTATGGCTACACCTTC.

CDR3 sequence (DNA): TGTGCCATCTCACTAGAGAACAATTCACCCCTCCACTTT. Translating gives CAISLENNSPLHF. V and J are TRBV6-6 and TRBJ1-6; D gene uncertain. V lost 10 bases, J lost 7 bases, and 14 bases lay in between. Germline lookup yields CDR1 MNHNY and CDR2 SVGAGI (reference sequence). The CDR3 loop spans 13 amino acids.

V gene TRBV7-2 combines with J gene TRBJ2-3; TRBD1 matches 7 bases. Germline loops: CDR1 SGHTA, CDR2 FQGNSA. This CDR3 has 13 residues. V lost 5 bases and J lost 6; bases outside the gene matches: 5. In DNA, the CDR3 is TGTGCCAGCAGCCCCGGGACAGCCGATACGCAGTATTTT. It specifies CASSPGTADTQYF.

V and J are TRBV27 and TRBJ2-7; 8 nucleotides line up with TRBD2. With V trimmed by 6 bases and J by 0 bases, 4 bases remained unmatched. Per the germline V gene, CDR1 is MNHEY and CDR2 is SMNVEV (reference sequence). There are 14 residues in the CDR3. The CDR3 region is CASSPGGGSYEQYF. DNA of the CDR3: TGTGCCAGCAGCCCGGGAGGGGGCTCCTACGAGCAGTACTTC.

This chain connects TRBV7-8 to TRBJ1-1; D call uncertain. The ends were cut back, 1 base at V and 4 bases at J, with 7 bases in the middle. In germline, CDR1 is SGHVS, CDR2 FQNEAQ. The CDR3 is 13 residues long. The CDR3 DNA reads TGTGCCAGCAGCTTAGGGGCGGGCACTGAAGCTTTCTTT. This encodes CASSLGAGTEAFF.

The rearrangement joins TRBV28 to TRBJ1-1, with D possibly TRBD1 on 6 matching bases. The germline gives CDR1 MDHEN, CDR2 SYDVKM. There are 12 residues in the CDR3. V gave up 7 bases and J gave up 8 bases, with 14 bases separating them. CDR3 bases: TGTGCCAGCACCGAAAGGGGGTTGGAAGCTTTCTTT. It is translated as CASTERGLEAFF.

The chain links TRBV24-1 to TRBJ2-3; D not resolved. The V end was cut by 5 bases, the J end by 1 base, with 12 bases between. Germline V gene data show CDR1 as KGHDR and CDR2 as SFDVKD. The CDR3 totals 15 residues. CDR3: CATSGTQFRTDTQYF. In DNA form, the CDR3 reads TGTGCCACCAGTGGCACACAGTTTCGCACAGATACGCAGTATTTT.

CDR3 sequence (DNA): TGTGCCAGCAGCTCCGGAGGCAGGGAAGCTTTCTTT. This codes for CASSSGGREAFF. The chain carries TRBV12-3 or TRBV12-4 and TRBJ1-1; D is unresolved. The CDR3 sequence is 12 residues long. Between the trimmed V and J ends, which lost 6 bases and 8 bases, there was a span of 13 bases.

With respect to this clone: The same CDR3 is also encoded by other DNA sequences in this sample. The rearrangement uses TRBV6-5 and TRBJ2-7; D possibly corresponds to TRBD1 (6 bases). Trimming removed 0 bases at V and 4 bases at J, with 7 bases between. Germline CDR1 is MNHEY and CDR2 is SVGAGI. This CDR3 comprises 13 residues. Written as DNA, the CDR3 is TGTGCCAGCAGTTACTCCGGACAGTACGAGCAGTACTTC. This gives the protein CASSYSGQYEQYF.

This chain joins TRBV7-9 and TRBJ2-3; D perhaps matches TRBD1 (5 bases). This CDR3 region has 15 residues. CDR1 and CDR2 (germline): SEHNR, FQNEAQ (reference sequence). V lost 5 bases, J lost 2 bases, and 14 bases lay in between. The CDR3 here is CASSQTANPTDTQYF. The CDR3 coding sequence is TGTGCCAGCAGCCAGACAGCGAACCCCACAGATACGCAGTATTTT.

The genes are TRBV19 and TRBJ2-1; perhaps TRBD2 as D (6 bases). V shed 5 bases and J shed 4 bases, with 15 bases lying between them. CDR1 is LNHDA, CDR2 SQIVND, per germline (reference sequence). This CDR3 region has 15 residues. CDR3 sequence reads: CASSVGGRPYNEQFF. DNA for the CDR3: TGTGCCAGTAGTGTTGGGGGGAGGCCATACAATGAGCAGTTCTTC.

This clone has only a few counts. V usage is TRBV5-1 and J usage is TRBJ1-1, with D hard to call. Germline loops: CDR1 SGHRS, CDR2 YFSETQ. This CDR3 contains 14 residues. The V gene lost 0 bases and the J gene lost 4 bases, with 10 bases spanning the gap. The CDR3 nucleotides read TGCGCCAGCAGCTTGGACAGCCGGGGCACTGAAGCTTTCTTT. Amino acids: CASSLDSRGTEAFF.

CDR3 region: CASSLPRGSGGDTDTQYF. CDR3 sequence (DNA): TGTGCCAGCAGCTTACCGAGGGGGAGCGGGGGAGATACAGATACGCAGTATTTT. The V and J genes are TRBV7-3 and TRBJ2-3; 8 nucleotides match TRBD2. The V gene's germline CDR1 is SGHTA and CDR2 FQGTGA. This CDR3 contains 18 residues. With 2 bases clipped from V and 3 bases from J, the junction kept 13 bases outside the gene matches.

CDR3 amino acids: CASSLGQDRGTFF. CDR3 sequence (DNA): TGTGCCAGCAGCTTAGGTCAAGACCGAGGAACTTTCTTT. The chain is built from TRBV5-4 and TRBJ1-1; D remains ambiguous. The germline gives CDR1 SGHNT, CDR2 YYREEE (reference sequence). V gave up 2 bases and J gave up 12 bases, with 17 bases separating them. This CDR3 comprises 13 residues.

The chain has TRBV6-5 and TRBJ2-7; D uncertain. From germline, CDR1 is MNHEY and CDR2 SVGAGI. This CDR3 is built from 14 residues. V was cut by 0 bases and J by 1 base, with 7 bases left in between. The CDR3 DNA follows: TGTGCCAGCAGTTACTCGCAGGTATCCTACGAGCAGTACTTC. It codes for CASSYSQVSYEQYF.

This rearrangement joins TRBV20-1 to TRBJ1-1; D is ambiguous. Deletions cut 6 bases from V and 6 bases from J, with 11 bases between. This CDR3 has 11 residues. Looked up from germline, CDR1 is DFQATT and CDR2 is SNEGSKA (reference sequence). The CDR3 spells CSARLRAEAFF. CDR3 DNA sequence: TGCAGTGCGAGATTGAGGGCTGAAGCTTTCTTT.

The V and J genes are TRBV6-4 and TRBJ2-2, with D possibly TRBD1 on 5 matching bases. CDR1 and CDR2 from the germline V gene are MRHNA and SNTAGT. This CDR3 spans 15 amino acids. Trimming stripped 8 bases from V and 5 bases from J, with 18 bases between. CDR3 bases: TGTGCCAGCTCAGGGTCCCCAACAATGACCGGGGAGCTGTTTTTT. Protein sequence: CASSGSPTMTGELFF.

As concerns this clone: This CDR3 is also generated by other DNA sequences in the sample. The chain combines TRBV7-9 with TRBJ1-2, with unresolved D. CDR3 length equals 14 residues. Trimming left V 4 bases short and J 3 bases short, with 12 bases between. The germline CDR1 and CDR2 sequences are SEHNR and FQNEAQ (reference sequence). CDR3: CASSSGTGDYGYTF. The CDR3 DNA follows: TGTGCCAGCAGCTCAGGAACCGGGGACTATGGCTACACCTTC.

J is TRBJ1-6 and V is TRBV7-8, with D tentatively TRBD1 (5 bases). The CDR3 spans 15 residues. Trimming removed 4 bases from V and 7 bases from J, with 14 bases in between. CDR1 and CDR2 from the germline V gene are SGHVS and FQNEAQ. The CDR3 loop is CASSSRGGVNSPLHF. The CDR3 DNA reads TGTGCCAGCAGCTCTCGGGGAGGGGTAAATTCACCCCTCCACTTT.

The CDR3 region is CASKAGTYGYTF. In nucleotides, the CDR3 is TGTGCCAGCAAGGCGGGGACCTATGGCTACACCTTC. The chain couples TRBV2 to TRBJ1-2, with D perhaps matching TRBD1 (5 bases). Germline V gives CDR1 SNHLY, CDR2 FYNNEI. CDR3 length: 12 amino acids. V was trimmed by 7 bases and J by 4 bases, leaving 10 bases between them.

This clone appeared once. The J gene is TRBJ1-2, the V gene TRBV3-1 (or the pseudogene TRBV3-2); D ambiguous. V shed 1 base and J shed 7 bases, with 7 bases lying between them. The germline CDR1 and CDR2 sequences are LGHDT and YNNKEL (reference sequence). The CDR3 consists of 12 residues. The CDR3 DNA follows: TGTGCCAGCAGCCAAGGGGCGGGTGGCTACACCTTC. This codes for CASSQGAGGYTF.

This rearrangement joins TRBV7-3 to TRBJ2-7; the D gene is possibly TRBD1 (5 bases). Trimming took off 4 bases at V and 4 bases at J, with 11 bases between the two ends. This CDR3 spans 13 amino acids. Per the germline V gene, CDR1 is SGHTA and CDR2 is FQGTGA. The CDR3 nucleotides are TGTGCCAGCAGCTCAGGGTATGGGTACGAGCAGTACTTC. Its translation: CASSSGYGYEQYF. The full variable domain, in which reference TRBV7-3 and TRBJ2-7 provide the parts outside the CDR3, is GAGVSQTPSNKVTEKGKYVELRCDPISGHTALYWYRQSLGQGPEFLIYFQGTGAADDSGLPNDRFFAVRPEGSVSTLKIQRTERGDSAVYLCASSSGYGYEQYFGPGTRLTVT.